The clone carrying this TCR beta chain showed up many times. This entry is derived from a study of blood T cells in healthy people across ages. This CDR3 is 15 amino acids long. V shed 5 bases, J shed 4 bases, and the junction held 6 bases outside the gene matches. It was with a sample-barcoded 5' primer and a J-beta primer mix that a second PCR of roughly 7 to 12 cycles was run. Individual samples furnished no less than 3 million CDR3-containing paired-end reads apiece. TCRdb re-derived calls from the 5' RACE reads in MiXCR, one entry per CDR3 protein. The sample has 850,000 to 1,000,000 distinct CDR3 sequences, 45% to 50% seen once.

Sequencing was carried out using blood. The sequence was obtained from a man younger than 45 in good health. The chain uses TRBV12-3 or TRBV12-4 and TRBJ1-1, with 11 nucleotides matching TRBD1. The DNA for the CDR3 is TGTGCCAGCAGTATCGGGACAGGGGGGTCCACTGAAGCTTTCTTT. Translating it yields CASSIGTGGSTEAFF.